The 18 T cell receptor beta chains given below trace back to one sample, sequenced in a study of blood T cell repertoires in COVID-19. Data came from immunoSEQ multiplex PCR; TCRdb stores just in-frame clones and leaves some out. The table shows 65,000 to 100,000 clones, with around 80% occurring only once. The material sequenced was peripheral blood. These receptor sequences come from a human donor in a cohort sampled during active COVID-19.

The chain carries TRBV25-1 and TRBJ2-1; the match to TRBD1 covers 8 bases. The CDR3 is made up of 17 amino acids. The germline V gene encodes CDR1 MGHDK and CDR2 SYGVNS. The ends lost 3 bases at V and 5 bases at J; junction bases unmatched: 12. The CDR3 loop reads CASSDQGDRGENNEQFF. The CDR3 nucleotides read TGTGCCAGCAGTGATCAGGGAGACAGGGGAGAGAACAATGAGCAGTTCTTC.

This clone has just a few counts. The chain is built from TRBV19 and TRBJ2-7; maybe TRBD2 (7 bases). The germline V gene has CDR1 LNHDA and CDR2 SQIVND (reference sequence). The CDR3 covers 15 residues. Trimming removed 1 base from V and 2 bases from J, with 12 bases in between. For the CDR3, the DNA is TGTGCCAGTAGTATAGGGGGGGGCCTCCCCTACGAGCAGTACTTC. Translating it yields CASSIGGGLPYEQYF.

The rearrangement links TRBV12-3 or TRBV12-4 to TRBJ1-1, with D hard to call. The CDR3 consists of 11 residues. Deletions cut 3 bases from V and 5 bases from J, with 4 bases between. The CDR3 reads CASSFATEAFF. CDR3 sequence (DNA): TGTGCCAGCAGTTTTGCGACTGAAGCTTTCTTT.

CDR3 sequence (DNA): TGTGCCAGCAGCAATAGACTAGAGCAGTTCTTC. This translates into CASSNRLEQFF. This chain uses TRBV12-3 or TRBV12-4 with TRBJ2-1; maybe TRBD2 (5 bases). V was pared by 6 bases and J by 10 bases, with 10 bases between. The CDR3 runs to 11 residues.

Written as DNA, the CDR3 is TGTGCCAGCAGTGAAGACTGGACAGGTCTCTACAATGAGCAGTTCTTC. Its protein is CASSEDWTGLYNEQFF. The chain employs TRBV6-1 and TRBJ2-1, with 7 bases identical to TRBD1. Per germline, CDR1 MNHNS and CDR2 SASEGT. V was clipped by 1 base and J by 3 bases; unmatched bases: 6. The CDR3 length is 16 residues.

The J gene is TRBJ2-1, the V gene TRBV9; 11 bases are a match to TRBD2. CDR3 length: 16 amino acids. The V segment lost 3 bases and the J segment 8 bases; nucleotides outside the gene matches: 10. The germline V gene encodes CDR1 SGDLS and CDR2 YYNGEE. CDR3 DNA sequence: TGTGCCAGCAGCGCCTCTAGCGGGGGGACGAGACATGAGCAGTTCTTC. This codes for CASSASSGGTRHEQFF.

The chain recombines TRBV27 with TRBJ2-7; 8 positions agree with TRBD2. Trimming took 6 bases from V and 4 from J; bases not matched to a gene: 8. Germline V gives CDR1 MNHEY, CDR2 SMNVEV (reference sequence). The CDR3 length is 14 residues. CDR3 sequence: CASRGRGAVYEQYF. In DNA form, the CDR3 reads TGTGCCAGCAGGGGGCGGGGGGCCGTATACGAGCAGTACTTC.

The chain links TRBV7-9 to TRBJ1-2; tentative D call: TRBD1 (6 bases). The CDR3 runs to 15 residues. Per the germline V gene, CDR1 is SEHNR and CDR2 is FQNEAQ (reference sequence). Trimming cost V 5 bases and J 1 base, with 14 bases left between them. The CDR3 nucleotides are TGTGCCAGCAGCCCACAGGGAAGGGGTAACTATGGCTACACCTTC. This sequence encodes CASSPQGRGNYGYTF. The whole variable domain, remainder taken from reference TRBV7-9 and TRBJ1-2, is DTGVSQNPRHKITKRGQNVTFRCDPISEHNRLYWYRQTLGQGPEFLTYFQNEAQLEKSRLLSDRFSAERPKGSFSTLEIQRTEQGDSAMYLCASSPQGRGNYGYTFGSGTRLTVV.

The V call is TRBV4-1, the J call TRBJ2-2, with TRBD1 identical over 7 bases. The junction had 8 bases not matched to a gene; V was cut back by 1 base and J by 6 bases. The CDR3 totals 16 residues. Germline-derived CDR1 and CDR2 are MGHRA and YSYEKL. The CDR3 reads CASSQATGHRPGELFF. In DNA, the CDR3 is TGCGCCAGCAGCCAAGCGACAGGGCATAGACCCGGGGAGCTGTTTTTT.

A few counts support this clone. This chain joins TRBV10-3 and TRBJ1-1, with 7 bases aligning to TRBD1. The CDR3 is 13 amino acids. Per germline, CDR1 ENHRY and CDR2 SYGVKD. With V trimmed by 10 bases and J by 1 base, 6 bases remained unmatched. CDR3 sequence reads: CATRRDRNTEAFF. CDR3 DNA: TGTGCCACCCGCCGGGACAGGAACACTGAAGCTTTCTTT.

J is TRBJ1-2 and V is TRBV7-7; no clear D. Germline assignment: CDR1 SSHAT and CDR2 FNYEAQ (reference sequence). V dropped 5 bases and J dropped 8 bases, with 21 bases sitting between them. This CDR3 region has 15 residues. The CDR3 nucleotides read TGTGCCAGCAGCCCCCAACCGTGGAGGGTTGGGGGCTACACCTTC. Its translation: CASSPQPWRVGGYTF.

This clone was counted once. The rearrangement joins TRBV5-6 to TRBJ2-7; a possible D gene is TRBD2 (6 bases). CDR1 SGHDT and CDR2 YYEEEE come from the germline V gene. V was clipped by 4 bases and J by 4 bases, with 15 bases between them. This CDR3 region has 14 residues. The CDR3: CASSEGGVGYEQYF. CDR3 nucleotide sequence: TGTGCCAGCAGCGAGGGAGGTGTGGGTTACGAGCAGTACTTC. The variable domain in full, with the rest retrieved from reference TRBV5-6 and TRBJ2-7, is DAGVTQSPTHLIKTRGQQVTLRCSPKSGHDTVSWYQQALGQGPQFIFQYYEEEERQRGNFPDRFSGHQFPNYSSELNVNALLLGDSALYLCASSEGGVGYEQYFGPGTRLTVT.

This clone occurred once. This chain uses TRBV27 with TRBJ2-2; D is perhaps TRBD2 (6 bases). The germline CDR1 and CDR2 sequences are MNHEY and SMNVEV (reference sequence). The length of the CDR3 is 18 residues. The V end was cut by 1 base, the J end by 1 base, with 16 bases between. The CDR3 sequence is CASSLLPGRGLNTGELFF. CDR3 bases: TGTGCCAGCAGTTTATTACCCGGGCGGGGATTGAACACCGGGGAGCTGTTTTTT.

The count of this clone is one. The J gene is TRBJ1-1, the V gene TRBV5-1, with D possibly TRBD1 on 5 matching bases. CDR3 length: 18 amino acids. Germline assignment: CDR1 SGHRS and CDR2 YFSETQ. V gave up 1 base and J gave up 0 bases, with 19 bases separating them. CDR3 protein: CASSLYAWGGGVNTEAFF. CDR3 nucleotide sequence: TGCGCCAGCAGCTTGTATGCATGGGGAGGAGGGGTGAACACTGAAGCTTTCTTT.

This clone was seen a single time. This chain links TRBV6-2 or TRBV6-3 with TRBJ1-4; D remains ambiguous. The V gene's germline CDR1 is MNHEY and CDR2 SVGEGT. Trimming took 5 bases from V and 7 from J, leaving 5 bases between them. The CDR3 contains 11 residues. This CDR3 reads CASSLSEKLFF. Here the CDR3 DNA reads TGTGCCAGCAGTCTTAGTGAAAAACTGTTTTTT.

V is TRBV6-5 and J is TRBJ2-7, with D perhaps matching TRBD2 (6 bases). V was trimmed by 3 bases and J by 7 bases, leaving 22 bases between them. Germline V gene sequence: CDR1 MNHEY, CDR2 SVGAGI. CDR3 size: 16 residues. Written as DNA, the CDR3 is TGTGCCAGCAGTTATTCATCGTGGAGGGGCGTGTTTGAGCAGTACTTC. Protein sequence: CASSYSSWRGVFEQYF.

This clone appeared a few times. The rearrangement joins TRBV9 to TRBJ1-1; 12 nucleotides align to TRBD1. V was clipped by 3 bases and J by 6 bases; unmatched bases: 12. Germline V gene sequence: CDR1 SGDLS, CDR2 YYNGEE. This CDR3 contains 17 residues. CDR3 bases: TGTGCCAGCAGCGCCGGTTGGGACAGGGGGCTCGTCGCTGAAGCTTTCTTT. It is translated as CASSAGWDRGLVAEAFF. The full variable domain, with the rest looked up from reference TRBV9 and TRBJ1-1, is DSGVTQTPKHLITATGQRVTLRCSPRSGDLSVYWYQQSLDQGLQFLIQYYNGEERAKGNILERFSAQQFPDLHSELNLSSLELGDSALYFCASSAGWDRGLVAEAFFGQGTRLTVV.

The chain employs TRBV2 and TRBJ1-1, with 8 bases matching TRBD1. Germline-derived CDR1 and CDR2 are SNHLY and FYNNEI. V shed 10 bases and J 2 bases; nucleotides not matched to a gene: 12. The CDR3 consists of 15 residues. The CDR3 here is CANTVWGQVNTEAFF. The CDR3 DNA follows: TGTGCCAACACTGTCTGGGGACAGGTCAACACTGAAGCTTTCTTT. Variable domain in full (rest from reference TRBV2 and TRBJ1-1): EPEVTQTPSHQVTQMGQEVILRCVPISNHLYFYWYRQILGQKVEFLVSFYNNEISEKSEIFDDQFSVERPDGSNFTLKIRSTKLEDSAMYFCANTVWGQVNTEAFFGQGTRLTVV.